This entry describes one T cell receptor beta chain. Its antigen is unidentified. Per germline, CDR1 SGHDN and CDR2 FVKESK. V was pared by 1 base and J by 4 bases, with 7 bases between. The CDR3 totals 13 residues. The sample originates from a study of T-cell memory formation after mild COVID-19. Across the whole study: Among the donors, TCR clusters were largely specific to each donor.

Study-level results: Clones that got smaller from day 15 to 85 had even CD4/CD8, while clones growing later tipped toward CD4+.

A single record per CDR3 protein comes from TCRdb applying MiXCR to the 5' RACE reads. The table records fewer than 150,000 distinct CDR3 sequences, 15% to 20% of them present only once. This TCR came from a man aged 18 to 30 who had mild COVID-19 (a few samples of this study predate the infection). Cell type and time point are not known. The chain couples TRBV14 to TRBJ1-2; no firm D call. Material for sequencing was PBMCs or a T cell subset sorted from them (not recorded which). CDR3 region: CASSQAKGYGYTF. In nucleotides, the CDR3 is TGTGCCAGCAGCCAAGCTAAGGGCTATGGCTACACCTTC.